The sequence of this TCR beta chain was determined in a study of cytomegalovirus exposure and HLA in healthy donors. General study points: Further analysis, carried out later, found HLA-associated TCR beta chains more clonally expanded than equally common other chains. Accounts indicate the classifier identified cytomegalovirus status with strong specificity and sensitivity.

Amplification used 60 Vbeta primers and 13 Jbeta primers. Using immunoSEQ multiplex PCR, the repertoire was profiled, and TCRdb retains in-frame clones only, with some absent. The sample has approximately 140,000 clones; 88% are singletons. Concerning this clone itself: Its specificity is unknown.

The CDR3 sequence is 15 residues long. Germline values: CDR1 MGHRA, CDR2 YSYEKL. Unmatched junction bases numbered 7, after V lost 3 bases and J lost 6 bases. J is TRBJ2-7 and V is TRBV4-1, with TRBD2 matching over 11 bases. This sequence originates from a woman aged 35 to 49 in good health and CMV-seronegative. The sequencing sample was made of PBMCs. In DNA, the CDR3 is TGCGCCAGCAGCCAGGAATCCGGGACTAGCGGCGAGCAGTACTTC. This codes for CASSQESGTSGEQYF.